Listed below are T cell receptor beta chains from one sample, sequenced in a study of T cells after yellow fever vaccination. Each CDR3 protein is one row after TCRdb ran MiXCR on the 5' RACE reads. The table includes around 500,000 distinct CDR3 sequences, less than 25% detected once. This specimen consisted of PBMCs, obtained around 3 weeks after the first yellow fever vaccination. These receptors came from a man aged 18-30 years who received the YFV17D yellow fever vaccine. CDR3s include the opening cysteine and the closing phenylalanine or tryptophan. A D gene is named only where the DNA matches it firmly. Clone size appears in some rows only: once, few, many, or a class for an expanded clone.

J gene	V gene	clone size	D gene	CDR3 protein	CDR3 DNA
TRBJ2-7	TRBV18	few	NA	CASSPRGVYYEQYF	TGTGCCAGCTCACCACGTGGGGTTTACTACGAGCAGTACTTC
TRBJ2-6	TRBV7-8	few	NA	CASSPRGTGANVLTF	TGTGCCAGCAGCCCCCGGGGGACTGGGGCCAACGTCCTGACTTTC
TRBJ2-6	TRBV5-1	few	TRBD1	CASSWTGNSGANVLTF	TGCGCCAGCAGCTGGACAGGTAACTCTGGGGCCAACGTCCTGACTTTC
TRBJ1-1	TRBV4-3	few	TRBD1	CASSQEPGTGFSEAFF	TGCGCCAGCAGCCAGGAACCCGGGACAGGGTTTTCGGAAGCTTTCTTT
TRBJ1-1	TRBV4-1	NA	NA	CASSPLGRKDTEAFF	TGCGCCAGCAGCCCGCTGGGCAGGAAGGACACTGAAGCTTTCTTT
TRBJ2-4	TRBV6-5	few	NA	CASSYSGAENIQYF	TGTGCCAGCAGTTACTCCGGGGCGGAAAACATTCAGTACTTC
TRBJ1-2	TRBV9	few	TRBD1	CASSVDREHGYTF	TGTGCCAGCAGCGTTGACAGGGAGCATGGCTACACCTTC
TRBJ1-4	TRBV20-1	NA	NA	CSAREFTANNEKLFF	TGCAGTGCTAGAGAATTTACAGCCAACAATGAAAAACTGTTTTTT
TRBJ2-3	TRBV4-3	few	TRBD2	CASSLGGAKDTQYF	TGCGCCAGCAGCCTCGGGGGGGCCAAGGATACGCAGTATTTT
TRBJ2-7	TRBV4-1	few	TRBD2	CASSLQGTGLAGEQYF	TGCGCCAGCAGCCTTCAGGGGACGGGACTAGCCGGCGAGCAGTACTTC
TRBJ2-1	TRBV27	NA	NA	CASRPGSREQFF	TGTGCCAGCAGGCCAGGGAGTAGGGAGCAGTTCTTC
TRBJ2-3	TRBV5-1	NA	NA	CASSILTRARPDTQYF	TGCGCCAGCAGCATTTTGACTAGAGCCCGTCCAGATACGCAGTATTTT
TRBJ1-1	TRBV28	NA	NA	CASSLSADEAFF	TGTGCCAGCAGTTTATCGGCAGACGAAGCTTTCTTT
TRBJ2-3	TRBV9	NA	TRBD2	CASRGLAGDTQYF	TGTGCCAGCAGGGGACTAGCTGGAGATACGCAGTATTTT
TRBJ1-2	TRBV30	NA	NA	CAWSRRGDGYGYTF	TGTGCCTGGAGTCGCCGGGGGGATGGTTATGGCTACACCTTC
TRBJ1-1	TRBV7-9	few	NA	CASSPTDGMNTEAFF	TGTGCCAGCAGCCCGACGGATGGTATGAACACTGAAGCTTTCTTT
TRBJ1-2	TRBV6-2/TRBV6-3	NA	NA	CASSEVRGYTF	TGTGCCAGCAGTGAAGTTCGTGGCTACACCTTC
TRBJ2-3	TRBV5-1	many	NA	CASSQKTGSTDTQYF	TGCGCCAGCAGCCAGAAAACAGGGAGCACAGATACGCAGTATTTT
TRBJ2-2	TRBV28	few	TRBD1	CASSGKTGPGELFF	TGTGCCAGCAGTGGGAAGACAGGGCCCGGGGAGCTGTTTTTT
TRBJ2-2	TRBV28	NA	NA	CASSTARGQGGGELFF	TGTGCCAGCAGTACCGCCCGCGGCCAGGGGGGCGGGGAGCTGTTTTTT
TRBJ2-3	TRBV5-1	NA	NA	CASSQRGDTQYF	TGCGCCAGCAGCCAACGGGGAGATACGCAGTATTTT
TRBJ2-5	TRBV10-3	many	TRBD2	CAISERTSGEETQYF	TGTGCCATCAGTGAACGGACTAGCGGGGAAGAGACCCAGTACTTC
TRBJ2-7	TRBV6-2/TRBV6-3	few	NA	CASRTDYRGEQYF	TGTGCCAGCAGAACGGACTACAGAGGCGAGCAGTACTTC
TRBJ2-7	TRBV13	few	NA	CASSRLTEGYEQYF	TGTGCCAGCAGCAGACTGACCGAGGGCTACGAGCAGTACTTC
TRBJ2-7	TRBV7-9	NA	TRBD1	CASSPTGVYEQYF	TGTGCCAGCAGCCCCACAGGGGTCTACGAGCAGTACTTC
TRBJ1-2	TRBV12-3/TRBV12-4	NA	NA	CASSIAGIGYGYTF	TGTGCCAGCAGTATTGCAGGGATCGGCTATGGCTACACCTTC
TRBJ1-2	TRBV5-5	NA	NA	CASSDAGIWSYGYTF	TGTGCCAGCAGCGATGCAGGGATTTGGTCATATGGCTACACCTTC
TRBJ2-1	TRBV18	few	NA	CASSPMNNEQFF	TGTGCCAGCTCACCCATGAACAATGAGCAGTTCTTC
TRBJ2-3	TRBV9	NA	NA	CASSVGRVETDTQYF	TGTGCCAGCAGCGTAGGAAGGGTGGAGACAGATACGCAGTATTTT
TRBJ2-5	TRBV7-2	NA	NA	CASSFPADTSFGDQYF	TGTGCCAGCAGCTTCCCCGCAGACACCTCCTTTGGGGACCAGTACTTC
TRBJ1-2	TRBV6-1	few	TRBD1	CASSVPGTGGRGYTF	TGTGCCAGCAGTGTCCCCGGGACAGGGGGCCGAGGCTACACCTTC
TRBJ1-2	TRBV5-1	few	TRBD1	CASSPIGQEYGYTF	TGCGCCAGCAGCCCGATAGGACAGGAGTATGGCTACACCTTC
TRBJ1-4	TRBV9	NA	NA	CASTPDSRMGKLFF	TGTGCCAGCACGCCGGACAGTCGTATGGGAAAACTGTTTTTT
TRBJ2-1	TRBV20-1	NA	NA	CRAGRTDNLEQFF	TGCAGAGCCGGAAGGACAGATAACCTCGAGCAGTTCTTC
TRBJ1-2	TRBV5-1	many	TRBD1	CASSGQGDYGYTF	TGCGCCAGCAGCGGACAGGGCGACTATGGCTACACCTTC
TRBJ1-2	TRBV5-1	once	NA	CASSIPDSGQGRPTNYGYTF	TGCGCCAGCAGCATCCCCGATTCGGGGCAGGGGCGTCCCACTAACTATGGCTACACCTTC
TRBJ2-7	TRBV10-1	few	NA	CASSPDKGRYSYEQYF	TGCGCCAGCAGCCCCGACAAGGGGAGGTATTCCTACGAGCAGTACTTC
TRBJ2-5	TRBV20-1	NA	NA	CSASLGARQSQYF	TGCAGTGCTAGTTTGGGGGCCCGACAGAGCCAGTACTTC
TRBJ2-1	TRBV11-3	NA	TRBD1	CASSHPGQMQFF	TGTGCCAGCAGCCACCCGGGACAGATGCAGTTCTTC
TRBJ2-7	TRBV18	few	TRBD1	CASSPPGQGDEQYF	TGTGCCAGCTCACCACCGGGACAGGGAGACGAGCAGTACTTC
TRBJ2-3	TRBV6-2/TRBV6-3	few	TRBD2	CATRVAGGADTQYF	TGTGCCACAAGGGTAGCGGGGGGTGCAGATACGCAGTATTTT
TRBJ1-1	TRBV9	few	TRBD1	CASSARQGTEAFF	TGTGCCAGCAGCGCACGACAGGGGACGGAAGCTTTCTTT
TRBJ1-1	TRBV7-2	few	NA	CASSHPIEYTEAFF	TGTGCCAGCAGCCACCCAATCGAGTACACTGAAGCTTTCTTT
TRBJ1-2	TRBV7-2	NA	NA	CATAMLGYGYTF	TGTGCCACCGCGATGCTTGGGTATGGCTACACCTTC
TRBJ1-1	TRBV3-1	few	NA	CASSQAAGVNTEAFF	TGTGCCAGCAGCCAAGCCGCAGGGGTTAACACTGAAGCTTTCTTT
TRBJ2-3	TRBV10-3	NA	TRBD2	CAISRYGGSTDTQYF	TGTGCCATCAGTAGATACGGGGGGAGCACAGATACGCAGTATTTT